Below, 10 T cell receptor beta chains from the same sample are listed, as sequenced in a study of blood T cell repertoires in COVID-19. The repertoire was sequenced with immunoSEQ multiplex PCR; TCRdb's copy has only in-frame clones and lacks some. The sample holds hundreds of thousands of clones, roughly nine tenths seen once. Sequencing was performed on peripheral blood. All receptors derive from a middle-aged man with acute or convalescent COVID-19.

The genes are TRBV18 and TRBJ2-3; D may be TRBD2 (5 bases). The CDR3 loop spans 17 amino acids. In germline, CDR1 is KGHSH, CDR2 LQKENI. Trimming pared 3 bases from V and 0 bases from J, leaving 16 bases between. The CDR3 sequence is CASSPPRRGPSTDTQYF. The CDR3 nucleotides read TGTGCCAGCTCACCCCCTAGAAGAGGGCCTAGCACAGATACGCAGTATTTT. Looking up the rest from reference TRBV18 and TRBJ2-3 gives the full variable domain: NAGVMQNPRHLVRRRGQEARLRCSPMKGHSHVYWYRQLPEEGLKFMVYLQKENIIDESGMPKERFSAEFPKEGPSILRIQQVVRGDSAAYFCASSPPRRGPSTDTQYFGPGTRLTVL.

The chain employs TRBV27 and TRBJ1-1, with a tentative D call TRBD1 (6 bases). The CDR3 has 14 residues. Germline V gene lookup returns CDR1 MNHEY and CDR2 SMNVEV (reference sequence). V was trimmed by 9 bases and J by 3 bases, leaving 17 bases between them. The CDR3 loop is CASKGITGHTEAFF. The CDR3 bases are TGTGCCAGTAAAGGGATTACAGGGCACACTGAAGCTTTCTTT.

As DNA, the CDR3 is TGTGCCAGCAGCGCACTGGGGCAGGATGAAAAACTGTTTTTT. This translates into CASSALGQDEKLFF. V is TRBV11-2 and J is TRBJ1-4, with a possible D match to TRBD1 (5 bases). The CDR3 has 14 residues. Trimming pared 5 bases from V and 6 bases from J, leaving 13 bases between. Germline lookup yields CDR1 SGHAT and CDR2 FQNNGV.

This chain uses TRBV7-9 with TRBJ2-1; D is undetermined. The CDR3 covers 13 residues. The V gene lost 2 bases and the J gene lost 8 bases, with 10 bases spanning the gap. The germline gives CDR1 SEHNR, CDR2 FQNEAQ (reference sequence). The CDR3 loop is CASSLLVTHEQFF. In DNA form, the CDR3 reads TGTGCCAGCAGCTTACTAGTCACCCATGAGCAGTTCTTC.

The chain is built from TRBV18 and TRBJ2-3; D ambiguous. V dropped 3 bases and J dropped 0 bases, with 16 bases sitting between them. The CDR3 is 17 residues long. CDR1 and CDR2 (germline): KGHSH, LQKENI. CDR3 sequence: CASSPSAGLLSTDTQYF. The CDR3 bases are TGTGCCAGCTCACCGAGCGCCGGTCTTTTGAGCACAGATACGCAGTATTTT.

The V and J genes are TRBV7-6 and TRBJ2-7, with TRBD1 matching 11 bases. Germline trimming cut 3 bases from V and 3 bases from J; bases unmatched to any gene: 10. Germline V gene data show CDR1 as SGHVS and CDR2 as FNYEAQ. CDR3 length equals 17 residues. CDR3 residues: CASSLGTGGLLYYEQYF. The CDR3 region has the DNA TGTGCCAGCAGCTTGGGGACAGGGGGACTATTATACTACGAGCAGTACTTC. The entire variable domain, with the rest obtained from reference TRBV7-6 and TRBJ2-7, is as follows: GAGVSQSPRYKVTKRGQDVALRCDPISGHVSLYWYRQALGQGPEFLTYFNYEAQQDKSGLPNDRFSAERPEGSISTLTIQRTEQRDSAMYRCASSLGTGGLLYYEQYFGPGTRLTVT.

The V gene is TRBV9, the J gene TRBJ2-5; 15 bases agree with TRBD2. This CDR3 region has 18 residues. The V and J ends lost 1 base and 2 bases, in that order; junction bases with no gene match: 6. In germline, CDR1 is SGDLS, CDR2 YYNGEE. The CDR3 DNA reads as TGTGCCAGCAGCGTATCCCCGGGACTAGCGGGAGGACAAGAGACCCAGTACTTC. Residues: CASSVSPGLAGGQETQYF.

This chain connects TRBV4-1 to TRBJ2-2, with 8 nucleotides matching TRBD2. J lost 6 bases, V lost 1 base, and 1 base had no gene match. The length of the CDR3 is 14 residues. CDR1 is MGHRA and CDR2 is YSYEKL in the germline V gene. CDR3 sequence reads: CASSQGSGAGELFF. CDR3 coding DNA: TGCGCCAGCAGCCAAGGTAGCGGGGCCGGGGAGCTGTTTTTT.

The chain uses TRBV28 and TRBJ2-7, with D possibly being TRBD1 (7 bases). This CDR3 contains 14 residues. Trimming stripped 5 bases from V and 4 bases from J, with 15 bases between. Germline CDR1 and CDR2: MDHEN and SYDVKM. DNA of the CDR3: TGTGCCAGCAGTCGACACAGGGGACTTTACGAGCAGTACTTC. It specifies CASSRHRGLYEQYF.

This sequence joins TRBV19 and TRBJ2-1; D perhaps matches TRBD2 (5 bases). There are 13 residues in the CDR3. Trimming took 0 bases from V and 9 from J, leaving 9 bases between them. Germline V gene lookup returns CDR1 LNHDA and CDR2 SQIVND (reference sequence). CDR3 DNA sequence: TGTGCCAGTAGTATAGATGAGGGATTTGAGCAGTTCTTC. This sequence encodes CASSIDEGFEQFF. The variable domain in full, completed from reference TRBV19 and TRBJ2-1, reads DGGITQSPKYLFRKEGQNVTLSCEQNLNHDAMYWYRQDPGQGLRLIYYSQIVNDFQKGDIAEGYSVSREKKESFPLTVTSAQKNPTAFYLCASSIDEGFEQFFGPGTRLTVL.